These T cell receptor beta chains were read from a single sample in a study of glioma-infiltrating T cells after dendritic cell vaccination. Data came from immunoSEQ multiplex PCR; TCRdb stores just in-frame clones and leaves some out. The data show 50,000 to 70,000 clones, around 83% seen once. This specimen was blood, taken after dendritic cell vaccination. These receptors came from a human donor with glioblastoma. The CDR3 runs from the conserved cysteine through the conserved F or W. A D gene is named only where the DNA matches it firmly. The size of a clone is reported for some rows only, either as once, few or many, or as a class for expanded clones.

>-|-|TRBV7-6|TRBJ2-1
CASSPGGYNEQFF
TGTGCCAGCAGCCCCGGCGGGTACAATGAGCAGTTCTTC
>TRBD1|few|TRBV4-3|TRBJ1-4
CASSQDPTGGEKLFF
TGCGCCAGCAGCCAAGATCCCACAGGGGGGGAAAAACTGTTTTTT
>TRBD2|-|TRBV15|TRBJ2-1
CATKRGGSSYNEQFF
TGTGCCACTAAACGGGGCGGGAGCTCCTACAATGAGCAGTTCTTC
>-|-|TRBV4-2|TRBJ2-3
CASSEASARTDTQYF
TGTGCCAGCAGCGAGGCTAGCGCTCGCACAGATACGCAGTATTTT
>-|-|TRBV6-6|TRBJ2-1
CASSYSPNDSNEQFF
TGTGCCAGCAGTTACTCGCCTAACGACTCCAATGAGCAGTTCTTC
>-|-|TRBV25-1|TRBJ1-6
CASSDIFLLHF
TGTGCCAGCAGTGATATTTTCCTCCTCCACTTT
>-|-|TRBV27|TRBJ1-5
CASRAGGRNQPQHF
TGTGCCAGCAGGGCGGGGGGTAGGAATCAGCCCCAGCATTTT
>-|-|TRBV7-8|TRBJ1-1
CASSLAGAWVEAFF
TGTGCCAGCAGCTTAGCAGGGGCGTGGGTTGAAGCTTTCTTT
>TRBD2|-|TRBV5-8|TRBJ2-5
CASSRGLSGGQETQYF
TGTGCCAGCAGCCGAGGTCTGTCGGGGGGGCAAGAGACCCAGTACTTC
>TRBD2|-|TRBV19|TRBJ2-1
CASSSPGGARYNEQFF
TGTGCCAGTAGTTCACCCGGGGGGGCTAGGTACAATGAGCAGTTCTTC
>-|-|TRBV9|TRBJ2-2
CASSVQGVGELFF
TGTGCCAGCAGCGTGCAGGGCGTCGGGGAGCTGTTTTTT
>TRBD1|once|TRBV5-6|TRBJ2-7
CASTSGTGGYSGYEQYF
TGTGCCAGCACTTCCGGAACAGGGGGATATTCCGGCTACGAGCAGTACTTC
>TRBD2|-|TRBV25-1|TRBJ2-1
CASSASGGAVYNEQFF
TGTGCCAGCAGTGCTTCCGGGGGGGCCGTCTACAATGAGCAGTTCTTC
>TRBD1|-|TRBV6-1|TRBJ2-7
CASSEEPGTAYEQYF
TGTGCCAGCAGTGAAGAACCCGGGACAGCCTACGAGCAGTACTTC
>TRBD1|-|TRBV6-1|TRBJ2-5
CASEQGARGTQYF
TGTGCCAGCGAGCAGGGGGCGCGGGGGACCCAGTACTTC
>TRBD1|few|TRBV19|TRBJ1-4
CATGDRDNEKLFF
TGTGCCACAGGGGACAGGGATAATGAAAAACTGTTTTTT
>-|few|TRBV7-9|TRBJ1-2
CASSLDGQGMGYTF
TGTGCCAGCAGCTTAGATGGCCAGGGAATGGGCTACACCTTC
>-|-|TRBV15|TRBJ1-2
CATSREPRDGYTF
TGTGCCACCAGCAGAGAACCCAGGGATGGCTACACCTTC
>-|-|TRBV10-2|TRBJ2-4
CASSERKGWENIQYF
TGCGCCAGCAGTGAACGAAAGGGGTGGGAAAACATTCAGTACTTC
>-|-|TRBV19|TRBJ1-6
CASSISGGAYNSPLHF
TGTGCCAGTAGTATAAGTGGGGGCGCGTATAATTCACCCCTCCACTTT